The 2 T cell receptor beta chains below were found in one sample sequenced in a study of T cell responses to AZD1222 COVID-19 vaccine. Here immunoSEQ multiplex PCR was the method, and the copy in TCRdb shows in-frame clones only, minus some. Found here are some 130,000 clones, roughly 80% of them singletons; the top ten hold roughly 4%. The sequenced sample was peripheral blood, obtained on day 0 of AZD1222 vaccination. These receptors originate from an adult in good health.

In this sample, this clone turned up a few times. CDR3 DNA sequence: TGCGCCAGCAGCTTGGAGGGCCCGACGGGGAGCTACGAGCAGTACTTC. It yields the protein CASSLEGPTGSYEQYF. The chain employs TRBV5-1 and TRBJ2-7, with a tentative D call TRBD2 (5 bases). Germline V CDR1 and CDR2: SGHRS, YFSETQ. Trimming took off 0 bases at V and 3 bases at J, with 16 bases between the two ends. CDR3 length equals 16 residues.

The J gene is TRBJ2-2, the V gene TRBV7-3; a weak D match, TRBD2 (5 bases). Germline V gene sequence: CDR1 SGHTA, CDR2 FQGTGA. V gave up 6 bases and J gave up 2 bases, with 10 bases separating them. This CDR3 comprises 14 residues. The CDR3 region is CASSSGLNTGELFF. The CDR3, as DNA: TGTGCCAGCAGTTCGGGATTAAACACCGGGGAGCTGTTTTTT.